Below, 26 T cell receptor beta chains from the same sample are listed, as sequenced in a study of blood T cell repertoires in COVID-19. The method was immunoSEQ multiplex PCR; TCRdb's version includes in-frame clones alone and lacks a portion of them. In the table there are a few hundred thousand clones, approximately 85% of which are singletons. Sequenced: peripheral blood. The receptors originated from a woman between 65 and 79 years old with acute or convalescent COVID-19.

The chain employs TRBV6-6 and TRBJ1-2; 12 nucleotides agree with TRBD1. CDR1 and CDR2 (germline): MNHNY, SVGAGI (reference sequence). This CDR3 spans 15 amino acids. V lost 4 bases to trimming and J lost 7 bases; unmatched junction nucleotides: 7. The CDR3: CASSSRDRGLGGYTF. The CDR3 DNA sequence: TGTGCCAGCAGTTCCCGGGACAGGGGGCTAGGTGGCTACACCTTC.

This chain uses TRBV10-3 with TRBJ1-3, with D hard to call. The V gene lost 2 bases and the J gene lost 0 bases, with 14 bases spanning the gap. Germline V CDR1 and CDR2: ENHRY, SYGVKD. CDR3 size: 17 residues. The DNA of the CDR3 is TGTGCCATCAGTGAGGGCGGAACAAAGAGCTCTGGAAACACCATATATTTT. It translates to CAISEGGTKSSGNTIYF.

There are a few counts of this clone. J is TRBJ2-3 and V is TRBV15; TRBD2 aligns across 12 bases. Germline V CDR1 and CDR2: LNHNV, YYDKDF (reference sequence). The trim removed 3 bases at V and 13 bases at J, leaving 14 bases unmatched. CDR3 length: 16 residues. The CDR3 DNA follows: TGTGCCACCAGCAGCCCGACTAGCGGGGGCAAAAACTCCAAGTATTTT. Translation gives CATSSPTSGGKNSKYF. The variable domain in full, completed from reference TRBV15 and TRBJ2-3, reads DAMVIQNPRYQVTQFGKPVTLSCSQTLNHNVMYWYQQKSSQAPKLLFHYYDKDFNNEADTPDNFQSRRPNTSFCFLDIRSPGLGDTAMYLCATSSPTSGGKNSKYFGPGTRLTVL.

V is TRBV6-1 and J is TRBJ2-7; maybe TRBD2 (5 bases). This CDR3 is built from 18 residues. Trimming left V 0 bases short and J 0 bases short, with 18 bases between. CDR1 is MNHNS, CDR2 SASEGT, per germline. The CDR3 loop is CASSEARVGGTYSYEQYF. CDR3 nucleotide sequence: TGTGCCAGCAGTGAAGCGCGGGTTGGAGGCACCTACTCCTACGAGCAGTACTTC.

This chain uses TRBV5-5 with TRBJ2-7; 7 bases line up with TRBD1. Per germline, CDR1 SGHKS and CDR2 YYEKEE (reference sequence). V lost 1 base to trimming and J lost 7 bases; unmatched junction nucleotides: 11. There are 15 residues in the CDR3. In nucleotides, the CDR3 is TGTGCCAGCAGCTTGCCAGGGACCGCCAGGGGGGAGCAGTACTTC. Its protein product is CASSLPGTARGEQYF.

The chain carries TRBV6-5 and TRBJ1-1; D is possibly TRBD1 (6 bases). Germline values: CDR1 MNHEY, CDR2 SVGAGI. CDR3 length: 14 amino acids. The V and J ends lost 5 bases and 1 base respectively, with 11 bases between them. CDR3 nucleotides: TGTGCCAGCAGTCCAGGGGTTAGGAACACTGAAGCTTTCTTT. Translated: CASSPGVRNTEAFF.

This chain connects TRBV7-9 to TRBJ2-1, with a weak D call TRBD2 (5 bases). Germline V CDR1 and CDR2: SEHNR, FQNEAQ (reference sequence). Trimming removed 5 bases at V and 8 bases at J, with 10 bases between. This CDR3 region has 12 residues. The CDR3 loop reads CASSPLADEQFF. CDR3 coding DNA: TGTGCCAGCAGCCCCCTAGCCGATGAGCAGTTCTTC. Filled out from reference TRBV7-9 and TRBJ2-1, the complete variable domain reads DTGVSQNPRHKITKRGQNVTFRCDPISEHNRLYWYRQTLGQGPEFLTYFQNEAQLEKSRLLSDRFSAERPKGSFSTLEIQRTEQGDSAMYLCASSPLADEQFFGPGTRLTVL.

This rearrangement joins TRBV6-5 to TRBJ1-2; D perhaps matches TRBD1 (6 bases). Germline CDR1 and CDR2: MNHEY and SVGAGI. The CDR3 runs to 15 residues. The germline V and J ends were trimmed by 0 bases and 2 bases, with 10 bases remaining between them. CDR3 nucleotides: TGTGCCAGCAGTTACTCGAGTACAGGGAACTATGGCTACACCTTC. This encodes CASSYSSTGNYGYTF.

The chain joins TRBV24-1 to TRBJ2-7, with 7 bases identical to TRBD1. The CDR3 length is 15 residues. The germline gives CDR1 KGHDR, CDR2 SFDVKD. Trimming took 3 bases from V and 2 from J; bases not matched to a gene: 6. This CDR3 is CATSDPTGTPYEQYF. Here the CDR3 DNA reads TGTGCCACCAGTGATCCGACAGGGACCCCCTACGAGCAGTACTTC.

This clone has a single count. This chain links TRBV5-1 with TRBJ1-2; the match to TRBD1 covers 11 bases. From germline, CDR1 is SGHRS and CDR2 YFSETQ. V shed 4 bases and J 3 bases; nucleotides not matched to a gene: 2. CDR3 length equals 14 residues. The CDR3 DNA sequence: TGCGCCAGCAGCGGGACAGGGGGAGACTATGGCTACACCTTC. Translation gives CASSGTGGDYGYTF.

The table lists this clone with a count of one. V is TRBV28 and J is TRBJ1-2; D ambiguous. The V end was cut by 10 bases, the J end by 0 bases, with 6 bases between. This CDR3 contains 11 residues. Per germline, CDR1 MDHEN and CDR2 SYDVKM. The CDR3 nucleotides read TGTGCCACCTCAGCTAACTATGGCTACACCTTC. It is translated as CATSANYGYTF.

On this clone itself: Different DNA sequences within this sample yield the same CDR3. The chain has TRBV18 and TRBJ1-2; D is uncertain. The V and J ends lost 8 bases and 0 bases respectively, with 7 bases between them. The CDR3 contains 12 residues. The germline gives CDR1 KGHSH, CDR2 LQKENI. The CDR3 protein is CASGRANYGYTF. CDR3 in DNA: TGTGCCAGCGGGAGAGCTAACTATGGCTACACCTTC.

This clone was seen more than once but under ten times. This rearrangement joins TRBV10-3 to TRBJ2-1, with 7 bases lining up with TRBD1. The CDR3 runs 14 residues. V shed 6 bases, J shed 2 bases, and the junction held 4 bases outside the gene matches. The germline gives CDR1 ENHRY, CDR2 SYGVKD. The CDR3 bases are TGTGCCATCAGCGCAGGGGGTACCTACAATGAGCAGTTCTTC. It encodes CAISAGGTYNEQFF.

This clone was seen a handful of times. The genes are TRBV3-1 (or the pseudogene TRBV3-2) and TRBJ1-5; D remains unclear. The CDR3 is made up of 14 amino acids. Germline CDR1 LGHDT, CDR2 YNNKEL (reference sequence). V lost 2 bases to trimming and J lost 7 bases, with 12 bases between them. CDR3 in DNA: TGTGCCAGCAGCCAATATGGTAGCTGGCAGCCCCAGCATTTT. This encodes CASSQYGSWQPQHF.

J is TRBJ1-5 and V is TRBV28; 7 nucleotides agree with TRBD1. The length of the CDR3 is 16 residues. The junction had 6 bases not matched to a gene; V was cut back by 3 bases and J by 1 base. The germline CDR1 and CDR2 sequences are MDHEN and SYDVKM. The CDR3 here is CASSFSSRGSNQPQHF. The CDR3 DNA sequence: TGTGCCAGCAGTTTCTCCTCCAGGGGGAGCAATCAGCCCCAGCATTTT.

The V and J genes are TRBV6-2 or TRBV6-3 and TRBJ1-1; TRBD1 might be the D (5 bases). CDR3 length: 15 amino acids. V lost 0 bases, J lost 2 bases, and 10 bases lay in between. Germline V gene lookup returns CDR1 MNHEY and CDR2 SVGEGT. CDR3 loop: CASSYSGRGNTEAFF. The CDR3 coding sequence is TGTGCCAGCAGTTACTCAGGAAGGGGCAACACTGAAGCTTTCTTT.

The rearrangement joins TRBV19 to TRBJ1-2; unclear D gene. The CDR3 totals 14 residues. CDR1 and CDR2 from the germline V gene are LNHDA and SQIVND (reference sequence). The V end was cut by 1 base, the J end by 2 bases, with 8 bases between. CDR3 in DNA: TGTGCCAGTAGTATAGGCGGGCTGAACTATGGCTACACCTTC. Residues: CASSIGGLNYGYTF.

The rearrangement links TRBV18 to TRBJ2-1, with D perhaps TRBD1 (5 bases). The ends were cut back, 3 bases at V and 6 bases at J, with 6 bases in the middle. The CDR3 extends over 12 amino acids. CDR1 and CDR2 (germline): KGHSH, LQKENI. CDR3 residues: CASSPDSNEQFF. CDR3 DNA sequence: TGTGCCAGCTCACCCGACAGCAATGAGCAGTTCTTC. The full variable domain, completed using reference TRBV18 and TRBJ2-1, is NAGVMQNPRHLVRRRGQEARLRCSPMKGHSHVYWYRQLPEEGLKFMVYLQKENIIDESGMPKERFSAEFPKEGPSILRIQQVVRGDSAAYFCASSPDSNEQFFGPGTRLTVL.

The chain joins TRBV7-9 to TRBJ2-5; D remains ambiguous. The CDR3 runs 15 residues. Trimming removed 6 bases from V and 6 bases from J, with 20 bases in between. Germline V CDR1 and CDR2: SEHNR, FQNEAQ (reference sequence). This CDR3 reads CASSPSTGVSQTQYF. The CDR3 DNA sequence: TGTGCCAGCAGTCCCAGCACCGGAGTTTCTCAGACCCAGTACTTC.

V and J are TRBV5-4 and TRBJ2-5, with TRBD1 matching 8 bases. The CDR3 loop spans 15 amino acids. Germline values: CDR1 SGHNT, CDR2 YYREEE (reference sequence). The junction had 7 bases not matched to a gene; V was cut back by 4 bases and J by 2 bases. The CDR3 DNA sequence: TGTGCCAGCAGCACCCGGGACAGGATACAAGAGACCCAGTACTTC. Translated, it gives CASSTRDRIQETQYF. The full variable domain, its missing parts supplied by reference TRBV5-4 and TRBJ2-5, is ETGVTQSPTHLIKTRGQQVTLRCSSQSGHNTVSWYQQALGQGPQFIFQYYREEENGRGNFPPRFSGLQFPNYSSELNVNALELDDSALYLCASSTRDRIQETQYFGPGTRLLVL.

V usage is TRBV25-1 and J usage is TRBJ1-1, with 7 positions matching TRBD1. The trim removed 6 bases at V and 7 bases at J, leaving 8 bases unmatched. From germline, CDR1 is MGHDK and CDR2 SYGVNS. The CDR3 covers 13 residues. This CDR3 reads CASRRQGEDEAFF. For the CDR3, the DNA is TGTGCCAGCAGGCGCCAGGGGGAAGATGAAGCTTTCTTT.

The rearrangement joins TRBV11-2 to TRBJ1-1; D gene unclear. The CDR3 consists of 17 residues. The germline V and J ends were trimmed by 5 bases and 1 base, with 20 bases remaining between them. Germline lookup yields CDR1 SGHAT and CDR2 FQNNGV. CDR3 coding DNA: TGTGCCAGCAGCCCCCGAGGTAGCTCTACCCCGAACACTGAAGCTTTCTTT. Its translation: CASSPRGSSTPNTEAFF.

J is TRBJ2-5 and V is TRBV7-9; no clear D gene. The CDR3 has 14 residues. V was shortened by 3 bases and J by 0 bases, with 8 bases between the two germline ends. CDR1 and CDR2 from the germline V gene are SEHNR and FQNEAQ (reference sequence). CDR3 DNA sequence: TGTGCCAGCAGCTTTTCACAGAACCAAGAGACCCAGTACTTC. It translates to CASSFSQNQETQYF. The variable domain in full, with the rest retrieved from reference TRBV7-9 and TRBJ2-5, is DTGVSQNPRHKITKRGQNVTFRCDPISEHNRLYWYRQTLGQGPEFLTYFQNEAQLEKSRLLSDRFSAERPKGSFSTLEIQRTEQGDSAMYLCASSFSQNQETQYFGPGTRLLVL.

Turning to this clone: This may be a read error, as it is one base from a much larger clone. Other DNA sequences in this specimen translate into the identical CDR3. J is TRBJ1-1 and V is TRBV3-1 (or the pseudogene TRBV3-2), with unresolved D. Germline V gene sequence: CDR1 LGHDT, CDR2 YNNKEL (reference sequence). Trimming took 1 base from V and 1 from J, leaving 4 bases between them. The CDR3 contains 13 residues. DNA for the CDR3: TGTGCCAGCAGCCAAGGCGGGAACACTGAAGCTTTCTTT. Protein product: CASSQGGNTEAFF.

This chain links TRBV5-1 with TRBJ2-2; 10 bases map to TRBD1. Germline V CDR1 and CDR2: SGHRS, YFSETQ. The V gene end was trimmed by 0 bases and the J gene end by 4 bases; junction bases not matched to a gene: 3. CDR3 size: 16 residues. The CDR3 here is CASSLGQGASTGELFF. The CDR3, as DNA: TGCGCCAGCAGCTTGGGACAGGGGGCCAGCACCGGGGAGCTGTTTTTT.

The rearrangement joins TRBV12-3 or TRBV12-4 to TRBJ1-3, with unresolved D. The germline V and J ends were trimmed by 7 bases and 1 base, with 5 bases remaining between them. The CDR3 runs to 12 residues. The CDR3 protein is CASTGSGNTIYF. The DNA of the CDR3 is TGTGCCAGCACCGGTTCTGGAAACACCATATATTTT.